This T cell receptor (beta chain) was retrieved from a study of post-analysis software for immune sequencing data. Findings and caveats of the study: Controls showed lower frequencies than patients for a handful of TRBV segments, and TRBV5-6, TRBV5-1 and TRBV20-1 were among these. Controls significantly exceeded multiple sclerosis patients in normalized Chao1 diversity.

Comment on this clonotype: Its antigen is as yet unknown.

The authors incorporated unique molecular identifiers into the TCR beta cDNA libraries. A population of roughly 0.9 to 11 million T cells gave rise to around 480,000 cDNA molecules. MiXCR, run by TCRdb on the PCR reads, gives a single entry per CDR3 protein. The data show about 460,000 distinct CDR3 sequences, roughly 45% seen once. The CDR3 totals 15 residues. Trimming removed 2 bases from V and 0 bases from J; junction bases left unmatched: 1. This receptor was obtained from a girl under 18 with multiple sclerosis. The sample taken for sequencing was blood. This rearrangement joins TRBV12-3 or TRBV12-4 to TRBJ2-3, with TRBD1 identical over 8 bases. CDR3 residues: CASSLQGASTDTQYF. CDR3 in DNA: TGTGCCAGCAGTTTACAGGGGGCTAGCACAGATACGCAGTATTTT.